These T cell receptor beta chains were read from a single sample in a study of blood T cell repertoires in COVID-19. Libraries were prepared by immunoSEQ multiplex PCR; TCRdb keeps only in-frame clonotypes and omits some of them. Among roughly 230,000 clones, approximately 82% were seen once, and the ten largest hold around 8.9%. Sequencing was performed on peripheral blood. The receptors here all came from a man in his forties with active or convalescent COVID-19. Both conserved end residues are part of each CDR3. A D gene is named only where the DNA matches it firmly. Expanded clones get a size class; other rows say once, few or many, or leave the size out.

j_call v_call d_call clone_size cdr3_nt cdr3_aa
TRBJ2-3 TRBV21-1 - once TGTGCCAGCACCCAACCCGGACAGCGCACAGATACGCAGTATTTT CASTQPGQRTDTQYF
TRBJ1-1 TRBV10-2 - - TGCGCCAGCATTTCCGGGGGAACAAACTGGGCTTTCTTT CASISGGTNWAFF
TRBJ2-1 TRBV6-5 - - TGTGCCAGCAGTTTCCTAAAGGACAGTGAGCAGTTCTTC CASSFLKDSEQFF
TRBJ1-5 TRBV30 - - TGTGCCTGGAGTGTACGTGGCACAGGGAACCAGCCCCAGCATTTT CAWSVRGTGNQPQHF
TRBJ2-2 TRBV10-1 TRBD1 - TGCGCCAGCAGTGAGTCGGGGACAGGGGGGACCGGGGAGCTGTTTTTT CASSESGTGGTGELFF
TRBJ1-1 TRBV6-5 - - TGTGCCAGCAGACTCACACACACAGACACTGAAGCTTTCTTT CASRLTHTDTEAFF
TRBJ2-7 TRBV10-1 TRBD1 - TGCGCCAGCAGGGAGACAGGGATTGGCGAGCAGTACTTC CASRETGIGEQYF
TRBJ2-2 TRBV7-9 TRBD1 - TGTGCCAGCAGTCGGACAGGGATCGGGGAGCTGTTTTTT CASSRTGIGELFF
TRBJ1-1 TRBV10-3 - - TGTGCCAGTACAGGGACGCGGGACACTGAAGCTTTCTTT CASTGTRDTEAFF
TRBJ2-7 TRBV28 TRBD1 - TGTGCCGGTATCCGGGACAGGGTTCCCGAGCAGTACTTC CAGIRDRVPEQYF
TRBJ2-1 TRBV19 - - TGTGCCAGTAGTAGACGAGCACAGTTGAGCTCCTACAATGAGCAGTTCTTC CASSRRAQLSSYNEQFF
TRBJ1-2 TRBV10-3 TRBD1 - TGTGCCATCAGTGAGTACGGCAGGGGGAACTATGGCTACACCTTC CAISEYGRGNYGYTF
TRBJ1-4 TRBV4-1 - - TGCGCCAGCAGCCTAGTAGAGAATGAAAAACTGTTTTTT CASSLVENEKLFF
TRBJ2-1 TRBV7-7 - - TGTGCTAGCAGCTTGGGCCGAGCTAATGAGCAGTTCTTC CASSLGRANEQFF
TRBJ2-3 TRBV5-1 - - TGCGCCAGCAGCTTGGGGGCCAGCACAGATACGCAGTATTTT CASSLGASTDTQYF
TRBJ1-1 TRBV27 TRBD1 - TGTGCCAGCAACCCGGGGACAGGCACTGAAGCTTTCTTT CASNPGTGTEAFF